The sequence of this T cell receptor (beta chain) was determined in a study of T cell responses to AZD1222 COVID-19 vaccine. Findings and caveats of the study: A reported finding is that nearly half of spike-specific TCRs target unmutated variant regions. Along spike, vaccine-associated CD4 TCRs were found throughout, with dominance at 160-218 and 743-854. White British people made up most donors, females outnumbered males, and clonal diversity was possibly underestimated. Vaccination with two AZD1222 doses was followed by a rise in Spike-specific TCR breadth and depth.

With regard to this clone: Its antigen is unknown.

CDR1 and CDR2 (germline): SGHRS, YFSETQ. The CDR3 contains 14 residues. The J segment lost 6 bases and the V segment lost 0 bases, leaving 2 bases of the junction unmatched. Sequencing was performed with immunoSEQ multiplex PCR; in TCRdb, only in-frame clones are kept and a portion is missing. Among 120,000 to 150,000 clones, 82% were seen once, and the ten largest hold 3.5% to 5%. The sequence came from an adult in good health. The rearrangement uses TRBV5-1 and TRBJ1-4; TRBD1 agrees at 7 bases. The sample consisted of peripheral blood, taken on day 0 of MenACWY control vaccination. The CDR3 reads CASSLGGGDEKLFF. In DNA form, the CDR3 reads TGCGCCAGCAGCTTGGGAGGGGGCGATGAAAAACTGTTTTTT.